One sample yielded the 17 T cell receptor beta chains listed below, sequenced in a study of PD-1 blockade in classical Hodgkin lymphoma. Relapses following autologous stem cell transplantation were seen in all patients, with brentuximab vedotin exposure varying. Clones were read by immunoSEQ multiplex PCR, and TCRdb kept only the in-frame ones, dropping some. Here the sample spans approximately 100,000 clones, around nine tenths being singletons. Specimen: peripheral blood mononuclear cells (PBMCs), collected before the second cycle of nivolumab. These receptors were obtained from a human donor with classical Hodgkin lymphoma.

CDR3 coding DNA: TGTGCCAGCAGCTTATTACAGGGCTCGAATTCACCCCTCCACTTT. Encoded protein: CASSLLQGSNSPLHF. The chain joins TRBV11-2 to TRBJ1-6, with D possibly matching TRBD1 (6 bases). Germline-derived CDR1 and CDR2 are SGHAT and FQNNGV. The CDR3 loop spans 15 amino acids. Trimming left V 2 bases short and J 7 bases short, with 12 bases between.

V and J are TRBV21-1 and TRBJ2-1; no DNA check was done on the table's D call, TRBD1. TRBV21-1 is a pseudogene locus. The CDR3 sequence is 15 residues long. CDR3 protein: CASRAADRDYNEQFF. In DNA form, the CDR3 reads TGTGCCAGCAGGGCCGCGGACAGGGACTACAATGAGCAGTTCTTC.

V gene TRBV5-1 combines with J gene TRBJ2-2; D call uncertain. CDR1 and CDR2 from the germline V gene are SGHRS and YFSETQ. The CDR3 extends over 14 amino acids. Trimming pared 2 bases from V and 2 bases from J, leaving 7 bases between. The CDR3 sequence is CASSLTANTGELFF. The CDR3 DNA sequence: TGCGCCAGCAGCTTAACAGCTAACACCGGGGAGCTGTTTTTT.

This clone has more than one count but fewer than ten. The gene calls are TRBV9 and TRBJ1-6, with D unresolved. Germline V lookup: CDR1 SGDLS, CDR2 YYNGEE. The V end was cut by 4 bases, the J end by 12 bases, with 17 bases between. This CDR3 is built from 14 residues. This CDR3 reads CASSPRTAREPLHF. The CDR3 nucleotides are TGTGCCAGCAGCCCCAGGACCGCCCGAGAACCCCTCCACTTT.

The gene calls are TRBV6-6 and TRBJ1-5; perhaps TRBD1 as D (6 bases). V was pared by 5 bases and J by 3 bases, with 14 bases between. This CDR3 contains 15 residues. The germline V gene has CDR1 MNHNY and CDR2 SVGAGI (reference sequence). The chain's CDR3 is CASSGLGGANQPQHF. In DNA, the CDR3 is TGTGCCAGCAGTGGTTTGGGGGGCGCCAATCAGCCCCAGCATTTT.

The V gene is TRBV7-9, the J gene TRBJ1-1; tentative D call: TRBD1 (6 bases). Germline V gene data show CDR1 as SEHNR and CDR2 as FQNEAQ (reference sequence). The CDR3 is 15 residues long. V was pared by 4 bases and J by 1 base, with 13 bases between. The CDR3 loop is CASSWAQGRNTEAFF. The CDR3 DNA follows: TGTGCCAGCAGCTGGGCACAGGGCCGGAACACTGAAGCTTTCTTT.

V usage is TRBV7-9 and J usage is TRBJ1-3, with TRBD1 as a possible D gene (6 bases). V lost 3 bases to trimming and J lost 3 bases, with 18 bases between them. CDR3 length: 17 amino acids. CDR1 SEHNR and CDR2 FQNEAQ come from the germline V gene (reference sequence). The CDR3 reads CASSFATGTKGGNTIYF. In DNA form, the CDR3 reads TGTGCCAGCAGCTTCGCCACCGGGACAAAAGGTGGAAACACCATATATTTT. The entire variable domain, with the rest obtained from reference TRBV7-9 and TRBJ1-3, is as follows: DTGVSQNPRHKITKRGQNVTFRCDPISEHNRLYWYRQTLGQGPEFLTYFQNEAQLEKSRLLSDRFSAERPKGSFSTLEIQRTEQGDSAMYLCASSFATGTKGGNTIYFGEGSWLTVV.

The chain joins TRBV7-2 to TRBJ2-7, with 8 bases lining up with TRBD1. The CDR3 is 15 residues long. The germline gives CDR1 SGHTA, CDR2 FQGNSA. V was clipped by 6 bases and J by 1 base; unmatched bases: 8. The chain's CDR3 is CASSSSGGDSYEQYF. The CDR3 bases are TGTGCCAGCAGTTCGTCAGGGGGCGATTCCTACGAGCAGTACTTC.

The CDR3 nucleotides are TGCGCCAGCAGCTTGACCTTGAGGACAGGGAACACTGAAGCTTTCTTT. Protein: CASSLTLRTGNTEAFF. The chain links TRBV5-1 to TRBJ1-1; TRBD1 aligns across 7 bases. CDR1 is SGHRS and CDR2 is YFSETQ in the germline V gene. Unmatched junction bases numbered 7, after V lost 1 base and J lost 1 base. The CDR3 covers 16 residues.

CDR3: CAGGTGHGYTF. The CDR3 DNA reads as TGTGCCGGGGGGACAGGGCATGGCTACACCTTC. The chain uses TRBV30 and TRBJ1-2, with 9 nucleotides matching TRBD1. V shed 8 bases and J 6 bases; nucleotides not matched to a gene: 4. Germline V CDR1 and CDR2: GTSNPN, SVGIG (reference sequence). The CDR3 has 11 amino acids.

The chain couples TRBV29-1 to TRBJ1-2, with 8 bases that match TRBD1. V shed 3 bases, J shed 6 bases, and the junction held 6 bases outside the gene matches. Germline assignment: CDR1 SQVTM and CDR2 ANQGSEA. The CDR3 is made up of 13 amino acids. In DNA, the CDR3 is TGCAGCGTTGAGAGTGACAGGGGACATGGCTACACCTTC. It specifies CSVESDRGHGYTF. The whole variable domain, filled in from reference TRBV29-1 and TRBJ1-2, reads SAVISQKPSRDICQRGTSLTIQCQVDSQVTMMFWYRQQPGQSLTLIATANQGSEATYESGFVIDKFPISRPNLTFSTLTVSNMSPEDSSIYLCSVESDRGHGYTFGSGTRLTVV.

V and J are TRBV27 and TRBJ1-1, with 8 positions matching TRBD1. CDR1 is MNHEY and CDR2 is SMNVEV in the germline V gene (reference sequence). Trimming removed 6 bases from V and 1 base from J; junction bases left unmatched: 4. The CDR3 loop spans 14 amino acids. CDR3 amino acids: CASSWDRSNTEAFF. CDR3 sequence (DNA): TGTGCCAGCAGCTGGGACAGGTCGAACACTGAAGCTTTCTTT.

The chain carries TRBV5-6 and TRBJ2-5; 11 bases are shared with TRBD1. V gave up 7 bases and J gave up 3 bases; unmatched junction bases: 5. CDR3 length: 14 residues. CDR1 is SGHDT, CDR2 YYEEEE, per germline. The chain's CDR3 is CASDGTGGKETQYF. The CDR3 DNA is TGTGCCAGCGACGGGACAGGGGGGAAAGAGACCCAGTACTTC.

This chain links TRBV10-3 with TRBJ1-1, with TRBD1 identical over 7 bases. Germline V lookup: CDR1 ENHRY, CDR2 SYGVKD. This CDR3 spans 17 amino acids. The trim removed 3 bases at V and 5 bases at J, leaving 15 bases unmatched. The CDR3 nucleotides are TGTGCCATCAGTGAAATGACAGGGAGGGTGCCAAGTACTGAAGCTTTCTTT. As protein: CAISEMTGRVPSTEAFF.

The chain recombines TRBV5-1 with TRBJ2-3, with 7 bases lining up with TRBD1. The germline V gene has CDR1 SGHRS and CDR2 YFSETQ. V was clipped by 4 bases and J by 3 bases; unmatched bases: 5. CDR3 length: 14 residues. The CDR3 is CASSLGQRTDTQYF. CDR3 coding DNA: TGCGCCAGCAGCCTGGGACAGAGGACAGATACGCAGTATTTT.

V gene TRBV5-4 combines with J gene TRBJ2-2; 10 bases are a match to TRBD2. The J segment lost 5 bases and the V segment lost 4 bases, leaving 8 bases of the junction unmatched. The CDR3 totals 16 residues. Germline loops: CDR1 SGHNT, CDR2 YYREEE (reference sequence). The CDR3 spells CASSPLAGGGTGELFF. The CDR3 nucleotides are TGTGCCAGCAGCCCCTTAGCGGGGGGCGGGACCGGGGAGCTGTTTTTT. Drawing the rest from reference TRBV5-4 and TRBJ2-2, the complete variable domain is ETGVTQSPTHLIKTRGQQVTLRCSSQSGHNTVSWYQQALGQGPQFIFQYYREEENGRGNFPPRFSGLQFPNYSSELNVNALELDDSALYLCASSPLAGGGTGELFFGEGSRLTVL.

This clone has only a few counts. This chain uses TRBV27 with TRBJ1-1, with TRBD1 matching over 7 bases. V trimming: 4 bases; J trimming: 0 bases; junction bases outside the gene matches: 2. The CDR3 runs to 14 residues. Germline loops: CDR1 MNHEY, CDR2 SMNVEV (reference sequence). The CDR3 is CASSSDRVNTEAFF. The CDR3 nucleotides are TGTGCCAGCAGTTCCGACAGGGTGAACACTGAAGCTTTCTTT.